This T cell receptor beta chain is from a study of identical twins. This clonotype was picked up many times. Its antigen is unidentified. General study results and limits: Insertions ran lower in abundant cord blood beta clonotypes, though not in memory repertoires.

MiXCR, run by TCRdb on the 5' RACE reads, gives a single entry per CDR3 protein. The table lists about 260,000 distinct CDR3 sequences, roughly 7% of them singletons. The CDR3 runs 17 residues. Germline loops: CDR1 SGHKS, CDR2 YYEKEE (reference sequence). V was pared by 2 bases and J by 8 bases, with 25 bases between. These same data were also listed under a study on yellow fever vaccine responses in identical twins.

The sequenced sample consisted of memory (CD45RO+) T cells sorted from blood. The chain carries TRBV5-5 and TRBJ1-1; D gene ambiguous. The clonotype was recovered from a woman younger than 30 in good health. Written as DNA, the CDR3 is TGTGCCAGCAGCTTCGGTCATCTGGCGCGGCCGAGGGAGGAAGCTTTCTTT. This sequence encodes CASSFGHLARPREEAFF.